This is a list of T cell receptor beta chains from one sample in a study of T cell repertoires in cytomegalovirus infection. MiXCR was run by TCRdb on the reads, yielding one entry per CDR3 protein. Here the sample spans some 940,000 distinct CDR3 sequences, approximately 31% being singletons. Antigens for these TCRs are unknown. The sample here was cultured CD8+ T cells from PBMCs, taken from culture after CMV antigen stimulation. Receptors originate from a human donor in good health (CMV status not recorded). Some clones in this sample may be carry-over from other donors' samples. Both conserved end residues are part of each CDR3. A D gene is named only where the DNA matches it firmly. Size is stated for part of the rows, as once, few or many counts, or as a class when the clone is expanded.

j_call v_call clone_size d_call cdr3_aa cdr3_nt
TRBJ2-3 TRBV6-5 few NA CASSYELPPSDTQYF TGTGCCAGCAGTTACGAGCTTCCCCCGTCGGATACGCAGTATTTT
TRBJ1-1 TRBV28 NA NA CASTSSTGSIRHGAFF TGTGCCAGCACCAGTAGTACAGGATCTATTCGTCACGGAGCTTTCTTT
TRBJ1-1 TRBV4-1 NA NA CASSQDLVTEAFF TGCGCCAGCAGCCAGGATTTGGTCACTGAAGCTTTCTTT
TRBJ1-1 TRBV29-1 few NA CSVEEARGTEAFF TGCAGCGTTGAAGAGGCCCGTGGCACTGAAGCTTTCTTT
TRBJ1-1 TRBV29-1 NA TRBD1 CSALGQWNTEAFF TGCAGCGCCCTGGGACAGTGGAACACTGAAGCTTTCTTT
TRBJ1-4 TRBV27 few NA CASGHGTTNEKLFF TGTGCCAGCGGACACGGAACAACTAATGAAAAACTGTTTTTT
TRBJ2-1 TRBV7-6 many NA CASSLPRAPYNEQFF TGTGCCAGCAGCCTCCCGCGGGCCCCTTATAATGAGCAGTTCTTC
TRBJ2-2 TRBV11-2 NA NA CARGERRGELFF TGTGCCAGGGGAGAGAGGCGCGGGGAGCTGTTTTTT
TRBJ1-2 TRBV9 few TRBD1 CASSDGTGSNYGYTF TGTGCCAGCAGCGACGGGACAGGGTCCAACTATGGCTACACCTTC
TRBJ1-6 TRBV27 few NA CASSLLGGNSPLHF TGTGCCAGCAGTTTATTAGGGGGAAATTCACCCCTCCACTTT
TRBJ1-1 TRBV12-3/TRBV12-4 NA NA CASIFGGLNTEAFF TGTGCCAGCATTTTTGGGGGGCTGAACACTGAAGCTTTCTTT
TRBJ1-1 TRBV12-3/TRBV12-4 few NA CASSGRDKGKAFF TGTGCCAGCAGTGGCCGGGACAAGGGGAAGGCTTTCTTT
TRBJ2-7 TRBV7-6 NA NA CASSLGLRGRAYEQYF TGTGCCAGCAGCTTAGGTTTGCGGGGCAGGGCGTACGAGCAGTACTTC
TRBJ2-4 TRBV7-6 many NA CASSLLGDDIQYF TGTGCCAGCAGCTTATTAGGGGATGACATTCAGTACTTC
TRBJ1-1 TRBV4-2 few NA CASSQAALGVENTEAFF TGTGCCAGCAGCCAGGCCGCGTTGGGGGTGGAGAACACTGAAGCTTTCTTT
TRBJ2-1 TRBV10-3 many NA CAISDISHEQFF TGTGCCATCAGTGACATCTCCCATGAGCAGTTCTTC
TRBJ1-5 TRBV6-1 many NA CASSDATPGRYSNQPQHF TGTGCCAGCTCGGACGCGACCCCCGGCAGGTATAGCAATCAGCCCCAGCATTTT
TRBJ2-7 TRBV7-2 many NA CASSLESVSEQYF TGTGCCAGCAGCTTAGAGTCCGTTTCCGAGCAGTACTTC
TRBJ2-7 TRBV5-1 few NA CASSLGQGKSEQYF TGCGCCAGCAGCTTGGGGCAGGGCAAGTCCGAGCAGTACTTC
TRBJ1-2 TRBV4-3 few NA CASSQIPGLGSDYGYTF TGCGCCAGCAGCCAAATCCCCGGGCTTGGGTCGGACTATGGCTACACCTTC
TRBJ2-7 TRBV12-3/TRBV12-4 few NA CASGFQGVAYEQYF TGTGCCAGCGGTTTTCAAGGGGTGGCCTACGAGCAGTACTTC
TRBJ2-1 TRBV20-1 NA NA CSAPSSRQVGNEQFF TGCAGTGCTCCTTCATCTCGACAGGTGGGCAATGAGCAGTTCTTC
TRBJ2-1 TRBV7-8 many NA CASSLLSFRDNEQFF TGTGCCAGCAGCCTACTTAGTTTTAGGGACAATGAGCAGTTCTTC
TRBJ2-1 TRBV27 NA TRBD2 CASSLGLDGNEQFF TGTGCCAGCAGTTTGGGACTAGATGGCAATGAGCAGTTCTTC
TRBJ1-2 TRBV6-5 NA NA CASSYSRDLNYGYTF TGTGCCAGCAGTTACTCGAGGGACCTAAACTATGGCTACACCTTC